In this sample, the clone carrying this TCR beta chain turned up once. Its specificity is not known. This record comes from a study of T cell repertoires in cytomegalovirus infection. This CDR3 spans 15 amino acids. V was cut by 0 bases and J by 6 bases, with 11 bases left in between. The germline V gene encodes CDR1 MGHRA and CDR2 YSYEKL. A single record per CDR3 protein comes from TCRdb applying MiXCR to the reads. The sample records 750,000 to 900,000 distinct CDR3 sequences, about 29% being singletons. The V and J genes are TRBV4-1 and TRBJ2-2; D gene uncertain. Sequenced material: cultured CD8+ T cells from PBMCs, taken from culture after CMV antigen stimulation. This TCR was sampled from a human donor in good health (CMV status not recorded). Some clones in this sample may be carry-over from other donors' samples. The CDR3 loop is CASSQDHGLAGELFF. The CDR3 DNA reads as TGCGCCAGCAGCCAAGACCATGGCTTAGCCGGGGAGCTGTTTTTT.